This is a list of T cell receptor beta chains from one sample in a study of CD8+ T cells in alopecia areata. Libraries were prepared by immunoSEQ multiplex PCR; TCRdb keeps only in-frame clonotypes and omits some of them. The sample has about 110,000 clones; under 60% are singletons. The sequenced sample was NKG2D-low CD8+ T cells sorted from blood. The receptors come from a human donor with alopecia areata. Each CDR3 is given with its conserved first and last residue. The D gene is left open where the match is weak. Part of the rows lack a size; the others show once, few, many or a class for expanded clones.

clone_size,j_call,d_call,v_call,cdr3_nt,cdr3_aa
few,TRBJ2-5,-,TRBV11-2,TGTGCCAGCAGACACCCGGGAGAGACCCAGTACTTC,CASRHPGETQYF
-,TRBJ1-4,-,TRBV7-2,TGTGCCAGCAGCTTATGGCAGAATGAAAAACTGTTTTTT,CASSLWQNEKLFF
-,TRBJ2-1,-,TRBV6-6,TGTGCCAGCAGTTCGGTCAGCGGAGGCTACAATGAGCAGTTCTTC,CASSSVSGGYNEQFF
few,TRBJ2-7,-,TRBV11-2,TGTGCCAGCAGCTTGAAGTCCTACGAGCAGTACTTC,CASSLKSYEQYF
few,TRBJ2-2,-,TRBV4-1,TGCGCCAGCAGCCAAGTGGAAGGGAACACCGGGGAGCTGTTTTTT,CASSQVEGNTGELFF
-,TRBJ2-7,-,TRBV2,TGTGCCAGCATGACAAACTACGAGCAGTACTTC,CASMTNYEQYF
-,TRBJ2-1,-,TRBV11-2,TGTGCCAGCGCGGCGGTAAAAGCGAGGGAGCAGTTCTTC,CASAAVKAREQFF
few,TRBJ1-1,-,TRBV6-4,TGTGCCAGTCCCCGAAGGTGGACGACTTTCTTT,CASPRRWTTFF
-,TRBJ2-3,-,TRBV5-6,TGTGCCAGCAGCTGGGGCATGACAGACTTGGCAGATACGCAGTATTTT,CASSWGMTDLADTQYF
-,TRBJ2-1,-,TRBV5-1,TGCGCCAGCAGCTTGTATCCGGGAGAAAACAATGAGCAGTTCTTC,CASSLYPGENNEQFF
-,TRBJ2-7,-,TRBV9,TGTGCCAGCAGCGTAGGGGGTCGGAACTACGAGCAGTACTTC,CASSVGGRNYEQYF
-,TRBJ2-2,TRBD1,TRBV29-1,TGCAGCGTTGTAGGACAGGGGAGTACCGGGGAGCTGTTTTTT,CSVVGQGSTGELFF
-,TRBJ2-7,-,TRBV27,TGTGCCAGCAGGCCCGGGGTGAACTCCTACGAGCAGTACTTC,CASRPGVNSYEQYF
-,TRBJ2-1,-,TRBV29-1,TGCAGCGTTGGGGGGAGGAATGAGCAGTTCTTC,CSVGGRNEQFF
-,TRBJ1-5,-,TRBV4-1,TGCGCCAGCAGTACTACAGGGAATAGCAATCAGCCCCAGCATTTT,CASSTTGNSNQPQHF
-,TRBJ2-3,TRBD2,TRBV29-1,TGCAGCGTTGAAGATTTTGAGGCGGGAGGGCCCTGGGGGGACCTGGATACGCAGTATTTT,CSVEDFEAGGPWGDLDTQYF
-,TRBJ2-5,TRBD2,TRBV6-5,TGTGCCAGCAGTTACGGGGGAGGGGAGACCCAGTACTTC,CASSYGGGETQYF
-,TRBJ2-5,TRBD2,TRBV11-1,TGTGCCACCCACGGGAGGTACCAAGAGACCCAGTACTTC,CATHGRYQETQYF
-,TRBJ2-1,-,TRBV13,TGTGCCAGCAGCAGGGACCTTAGCTCCTACAATGAGCAGTTCTTC,CASSRDLSSYNEQFF
-,TRBJ2-1,TRBD2,TRBV6-5,TGTGCCAGCAGTTACTCGCTCGGGACTACCTACAATGAGCAGTTCTTC,CASSYSLGTTYNEQFF
-,TRBJ1-1,-,TRBV2,TGTGCCAGCAGTGAAATCGACACAGCGAACACTGAAGCTTTCTTT,CASSEIDTANTEAFF
-,TRBJ2-7,TRBD1,TRBV4-1,TGCGCCAGCAGCCAGGGACAGGGCAGCTCCTACGAGCAGTACTTC,CASSQGQGSSYEQYF